The 28 T cell receptor beta chains in this list originate from one sample, sequenced in a study of cytomegalovirus exposure and HLA in healthy donors. PCR was performed using 60 Vbeta and 13 Jbeta primers. Sequencing used immunoSEQ multiplex PCR; TCRdb keeps in-frame clones, though not all of them. The sample holds almost 200,000 clones; more than 75% are singletons and the top ten take about 0.36%. Sequencing was carried out using PBMCs. These receptors came from a male donor in good health and CMV-seropositive.

V and J are TRBV11-3 and TRBJ2-3; 9 bases align to TRBD1. The CDR3 length is 16 residues. The trim removed 5 bases at V and 4 bases at J, leaving 10 bases unmatched. CDR1 and CDR2 from the germline V gene are SGHNT and YENEEA. The CDR3 DNA reads as TGTGCCAGCAGCACCTACAGGGGGCAAGCCCCAGATACGCAGTATTTT. This codes for CASSTYRGQAPDTQYF. Full variable domain (missing parts from reference TRBV11-3 and TRBJ2-3): EAGVVQSPRYKIIEKKQPVAFWCNPISGHNTLYWYLQNLGQGPELLIRYENEEAVDDSQLPKDRFSAERLKGVDSTLKIQPAELGDSAVYLCASSTYRGQAPDTQYFGPGTRLTVL.

This clone was seen just once. The J gene is TRBJ2-7, the V gene TRBV28, with TRBD1 as a possible D gene (6 bases). The CDR3 loop spans 15 amino acids. Trimming left V 10 bases short and J 5 bases short, with 24 bases between. Germline V gene lookup returns CDR1 MDHEN and CDR2 SYDVKM. The CDR3 DNA is TGTGCCACGATCTCCAACAGGGTAAAACTTAACGAGCAGTACTTC. It encodes CATISNRVKLNEQYF.

The chain joins TRBV7-2 to TRBJ2-4; D might be TRBD2 (5 bases). This CDR3 has 11 residues. V was shortened by 1 base and J by 11 bases, with 6 bases between the two germline ends. Germline-derived CDR1 and CDR2 are SGHTA and FQGNSA. The CDR3 loop is CASSLGGLQYF. CDR3 coding DNA: TGTGCCAGCAGCTTAGGAGGGCTTCAGTACTTC.

The chain has TRBV5-4 and TRBJ1-2; 10 bases line up with TRBD1. Germline CDR1 is SGHNT and CDR2 is YYREEE (reference sequence). The CDR3 contains 15 residues. Trimming removed 2 bases from V and 8 bases from J; junction bases left unmatched: 9. CDR3 DNA: TGTGCCAGCAGCTTCCCGACAGGGGGCTCGGGAGGCTACACCTTC. Translated, it gives CASSFPTGGSGGYTF.

The chain combines TRBV2 with TRBJ1-1; D remains ambiguous. The germline CDR1 and CDR2 sequences are SNHLY and FYNNEI. This CDR3 contains 11 residues. Trimming stripped 5 bases from V and 7 bases from J, with 8 bases between. The CDR3 nucleotides are TGTGCCAGCAGTAACAGTCGTGAAGCTTTCTTT. Amino acids: CASSNSREAFF.

The rearrangement uses TRBV19 and TRBJ2-3; 9 bases agree with TRBD2. V was clipped by 5 bases and J by 6 bases; unmatched bases: 12. The CDR3 sequence is 16 residues long. Looked up from germline, CDR1 is LNHDA and CDR2 is SQIVND (reference sequence). This chain's CDR3 is CASSLGSGSRSDTQYF. The CDR3 DNA reads as TGTGCCAGTAGTCTTGGTAGCGGGAGTCGGTCTGATACGCAGTATTTT. Combining the CDR3 with reference TRBV19 and TRBJ2-3 gives the whole variable domain DGGITQSPKYLFRKEGQNVTLSCEQNLNHDAMYWYRQDPGQGLRLIYYSQIVNDFQKGDIAEGYSVSREKKESFPLTVTSAQKNPTAFYLCASSLGSGSRSDTQYFGPGTRLTVL.

The genes are TRBV5-1 and TRBJ2-3, with a possible D match to TRBD2 (7 bases). Trimming removed 2 bases at V and 2 bases at J, with 18 bases between. Germline-derived CDR1 and CDR2 are SGHRS and YFSETQ. This CDR3 has 17 residues. As DNA, the CDR3 is TGCGCCAGCAGCTTATTGCGGGGGCGACCCTCCACAGATACGCAGTATTTT. It specifies CASSLLRGRPSTDTQYF.

The chain is built from TRBV5-1 and TRBJ2-3, with TRBD2 matching over 7 bases. With 4 bases clipped from V and 6 bases from J, the junction kept 20 bases outside the gene matches. Germline loops: CDR1 SGHRS, CDR2 YFSETQ. This CDR3 spans 18 amino acids. CDR3 in amino acids: CASSRGDLGPTLLDTQYF. CDR3 DNA: TGCGCCAGCAGCCGGGGGGACCTAGGTCCAACACTATTGGATACGCAGTATTTT.

The chain joins TRBV19 to TRBJ1-5; 9 bases match TRBD1. This CDR3 contains 17 residues. V trimming: 6 bases; J trimming: 3 bases; junction bases outside the gene matches: 12. CDR1 is LNHDA, CDR2 SQIVND, per germline (reference sequence). The chain's CDR3 is CASSHLQTGGYNQPQHF. The CDR3 nucleotides are TGTGCCAGTAGCCATCTCCAAACAGGGGGCTACAATCAGCCCCAGCATTTT.

This clone was recorded a few times. The rearrangement joins TRBV19 to TRBJ1-2; 10 bases fit TRBD1. V lost 4 bases, J lost 3 bases, and 5 bases stayed unmatched. The CDR3 is 15 residues long. Germline V gene lookup returns CDR1 LNHDA and CDR2 SQIVND (reference sequence). The CDR3 nucleotides are TGTGCCAGTAGTAGAAGACAGGGGGCTGACTATGGCTACACCTTC. Protein product: CASSRRQGADYGYTF. The full variable domain, in which reference TRBV19 and TRBJ1-2 provide the parts outside the CDR3, is DGGITQSPKYLFRKEGQNVTLSCEQNLNHDAMYWYRQDPGQGLRLIYYSQIVNDFQKGDIAEGYSVSREKKESFPLTVTSAQKNPTAFYLCASSRRQGADYGYTFGSGTRLTVV.

This clone has only one observation. V and J are TRBV7-9 and TRBJ1-4; TRBD1 matches 8 bases. The germline gives CDR1 SEHNR, CDR2 FQNEAQ (reference sequence). The CDR3 contains 15 residues. Trimming at V came to 5 bases and at J to 8 bases, leaving 10 bases not matched to a gene. The chain's CDR3 is CASSGRQGPREKLFF. The DNA of the CDR3 is TGTGCCAGCAGCGGCAGACAGGGGCCGCGGGAAAAACTGTTTTTT.

The V and J genes are TRBV27 and TRBJ2-7, with 11 bases matching TRBD2. In germline, CDR1 is MNHEY, CDR2 SMNVEV (reference sequence). The CDR3 sequence is 15 residues long. Trimming took 5 bases from V and 6 from J; bases not matched to a gene: 9. This CDR3 is CASSVPSGRKVEQYF. CDR3 nucleotide sequence: TGTGCCAGCAGTGTGCCTAGCGGGAGGAAGGTCGAGCAGTACTTC.

The chain couples TRBV7-9 to TRBJ2-1, with 10 bases identical to TRBD2. Trimming at V came to 4 bases and at J to 0 bases, leaving 9 bases not matched to a gene. This CDR3 spans 18 amino acids. Looked up from germline, CDR1 is SEHNR and CDR2 is FQNEAQ (reference sequence). The CDR3 loop reads CASSSASPSGSSYNEQFF. DNA for the CDR3: TGTGCCAGCAGCTCCGCATCACCTAGCGGGAGCTCCTACAATGAGCAGTTCTTC.

The chain combines TRBV30 with TRBJ2-1; D unclear. Germline lookup yields CDR1 GTSNPN and CDR2 SVGIG (reference sequence). V was trimmed by 5 bases and J by 4 bases, leaving 12 bases between them. The CDR3 extends over 13 amino acids. The CDR3 loop is CAWQETQYNEQFF. CDR3 bases: TGTGCCTGGCAGGAAACACAGTACAATGAGCAGTTCTTC.

This clone was seen only a few times. This rearrangement joins TRBV5-1 to TRBJ2-5; D call uncertain. Germline values: CDR1 SGHRS, CDR2 YFSETQ. The V end was cut by 5 bases, the J end by 1 base, with 12 bases between. CDR3 length: 14 residues. The CDR3 region has the DNA TGCGCCAGCAGACTGACACCTGCCCAAGAGACCCAGTACTTC. It translates to CASRLTPAQETQYF.

The genes are TRBV27 and TRBJ2-7; possible D gene TRBD1, 6 bases. This CDR3 region has 14 residues. Germline CDR1 MNHEY, CDR2 SMNVEV (reference sequence). Trimming left V 5 bases short and J 0 bases short, with 11 bases between. CDR3 nucleotides: TGTGCCAGCAGTATCCGGGACAACTCCTACGAGCAGTACTTC. It yields the protein CASSIRDNSYEQYF.

The chain combines TRBV7-3 with TRBJ2-1; 7 nucleotides match TRBD1. Germline assignment: CDR1 SGHTA and CDR2 FQGTGA. The CDR3 is 15 amino acids. V lost 0 bases and J lost 3; bases outside the gene matches: 2. In DNA, the CDR3 is TGTGCCAGCAGCTTAACAGGGGGCCTCTACAATGAGCAGTTCTTC. Translated: CASSLTGGLYNEQFF.

V usage is TRBV7-2 and J usage is TRBJ2-2; the D gene is possibly TRBD2 (5 bases). V gave up 6 bases and J gave up 0 bases, with 11 bases separating them. CDR1 is SGHTA, CDR2 FQGNSA, per germline. CDR3 length: 15 amino acids. The CDR3 DNA sequence: TGTGCCAGCAGGGAGGCTGTCGCGAACACCGGGGAGCTGTTTTTT. It encodes CASREAVANTGELFF.

The chain is built from TRBV7-2 and TRBJ2-5; 8 nucleotides align to TRBD2. Germline V lookup: CDR1 SGHTA, CDR2 FQGNSA. The V gene end was trimmed by 5 bases and the J gene end by 4 bases; junction bases not matched to a gene: 9. The CDR3 is 15 amino acids. CDR3 DNA: TGTGCCAGCAGCCCCCAAGCGGGGGCGGGAGAGACCCAGTACTTC. Amino acid sequence: CASSPQAGAGETQYF.

V gene TRBV6-5 combines with J gene TRBJ2-7; a possible D gene is TRBD2 (5 bases). The V end lost 6 bases, the J end lost 4 bases, and 10 bases lay between the germline ends. The CDR3 consists of 12 residues. CDR1 is MNHEY and CDR2 is SVGAGI in the germline V gene. DNA of the CDR3: TGTGCCAGCAGCCCCGGCGGGTACGAGCAGTACTTC. Amino acid sequence: CASSPGGYEQYF.

V usage is TRBV4-1 and J usage is TRBJ2-1; the D is unclear. The CDR3 runs to 12 residues. Trimming took off 2 bases at V and 13 bases at J, with 12 bases between the two ends. The germline V gene encodes CDR1 MGHRA and CDR2 YSYEKL. The CDR3 reads CASSQSPVVQFF. The CDR3 DNA reads as TGCGCCAGCAGCCAATCGCCGGTAGTCCAGTTCTTC.

This clone was detected a few times. The V and J genes are TRBV27 and TRBJ2-1; TRBD2 matches 12 bases. Germline loops: CDR1 MNHEY, CDR2 SMNVEV (reference sequence). This CDR3 contains 16 residues. J was trimmed by 9 bases and V by 3 bases; bases with no gene match: 9. CDR3 nucleotide sequence: TGTGCCAGCAGTTTTGCCCTAGCGGGAGGGCTAGGTGAGCAGTTCTTC. Translation gives CASSFALAGGLGEQFF.

The gene calls are TRBV9 and TRBJ2-7; 14 bases align to TRBD2. V lost 2 bases to trimming and J lost 4 bases; unmatched junction nucleotides: 8. This CDR3 spans 17 amino acids. From germline, CDR1 is SGDLS and CDR2 YYNGEE. This CDR3 is CASSVNPGTSGSYEQYF. CDR3 bases: TGTGCCAGCAGCGTTAACCCTGGGACTAGCGGGAGTTACGAGCAGTACTTC. The whole variable domain, filled in from reference TRBV9 and TRBJ2-7, reads DSGVTQTPKHLITATGQRVTLRCSPRSGDLSVYWYQQSLDQGLQFLIQYYNGEERAKGNILERFSAQQFPDLHSELNLSSLELGDSALYFCASSVNPGTSGSYEQYFGPGTRLTVT.

The chain carries TRBV6-6 and TRBJ1-2; 9 bases agree with TRBD1. The length of the CDR3 is 14 residues. The J segment lost 3 bases and the V segment lost 5 bases, leaving 4 bases of the junction unmatched. Looked up from germline, CDR1 is MNHNY and CDR2 is SVGAGI (reference sequence). The CDR3 here is CASSGQGSDYGYTF. As DNA, the CDR3 is TGTGCCAGCAGTGGACAGGGGAGTGACTATGGCTACACCTTC.

To note about this clone: Other DNA sequences in the same sample also yield this CDR3. The chain is built from TRBV11-2 and TRBJ1-1; perhaps TRBD1 as D (6 bases). V was clipped by 6 bases and J by 4 bases, with 21 bases between them. The CDR3 contains 16 residues. The germline V gene has CDR1 SGHAT and CDR2 FQNNGV. CDR3 protein: CASRPPRSGQATEAFF. Written as DNA, the CDR3 is TGTGCCAGCAGACCCCCCCGTTCGGGACAAGCCACTGAAGCTTTCTTT.

This clone was seen more than once but under ten times. The J gene is TRBJ2-3, the V gene TRBV10-3; the D gene is possibly TRBD2 (6 bases). CDR1 is ENHRY and CDR2 is SYGVKD in the germline V gene. The CDR3 is 15 amino acids. V lost 7 bases and J 2 bases, leaving 16 bases between the germline ends. The CDR3 loop reads CAIMSSGLNTDTQYF. CDR3 coding DNA: TGTGCCATCATGTCCTCGGGACTCAACACAGATACGCAGTATTTT.

In this sample, this clone turned up once. Other DNA sequences in the sample encode the same CDR3. The chain recombines TRBV6-1 with TRBJ1-1; 7 nucleotides match TRBD1. The V and J ends lost 5 bases and 8 bases, in that order; junction bases with no gene match: 8. This CDR3 spans 13 amino acids. Germline V lookup: CDR1 MNHNS, CDR2 SASEGT. The CDR3 loop is CASSLQGPREAFF. In DNA, the CDR3 is TGTGCCAGCAGTCTACAGGGGCCGAGAGAAGCTTTCTTT.

V and J are TRBV10-3 and TRBJ2-2; perhaps TRBD1 as D (6 bases). V was clipped by 3 bases and J by 5 bases, with 10 bases between them. The CDR3 is 14 residues long. Germline values: CDR1 ENHRY, CDR2 SYGVKD. The CDR3 DNA reads as TGTGCCATCAGTGAACTACAGGGAACCGGGGAGCTGTTTTTT. Translation gives CAISELQGTGELFF.